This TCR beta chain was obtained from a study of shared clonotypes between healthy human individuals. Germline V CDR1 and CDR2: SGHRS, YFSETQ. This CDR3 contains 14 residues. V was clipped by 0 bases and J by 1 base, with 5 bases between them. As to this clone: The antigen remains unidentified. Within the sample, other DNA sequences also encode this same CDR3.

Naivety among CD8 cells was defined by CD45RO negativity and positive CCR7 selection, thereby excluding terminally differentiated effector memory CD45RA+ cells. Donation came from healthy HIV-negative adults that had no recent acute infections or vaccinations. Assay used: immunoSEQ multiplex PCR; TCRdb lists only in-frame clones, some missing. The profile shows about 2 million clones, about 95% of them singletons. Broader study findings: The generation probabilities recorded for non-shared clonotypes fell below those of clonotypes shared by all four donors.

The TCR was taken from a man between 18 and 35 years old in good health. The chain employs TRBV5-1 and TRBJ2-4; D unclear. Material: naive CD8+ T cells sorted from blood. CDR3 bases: TGCGCCAGCAGCTTGGTTGGGGCCAAAAACATTCAGTACTTC. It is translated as CASSLVGAKNIQYF.